This TCR beta chain comes out of a study of blood T cells in healthy people across ages. V was shortened by 4 bases and J by 0 bases, with 13 bases between the two germline ends. CDR1 SEHNR and CDR2 FQNEAQ come from the germline V gene (reference sequence). This CDR3 contains 16 residues. A J-beta primer mix and a sample-barcoded 5' primer were used in a second PCR of about 7 to 12 cycles. TCRdb reprocessed the 5' RACE reads via MiXCR and lists one record per CDR3 protein. The table records 800,000 to 950,000 distinct CDR3 sequences, about 28% of them present only once. These data were likewise used in another study, on T cells of mothers and their children.

The chain joins TRBV7-9 to TRBJ1-3; TRBD1 is a possible D gene (6 bases). Source material: blood. This TCR was recovered from a woman in her thirties or forties in good health. DNA of the CDR3: TGTGCCAGCAGCTCCGGACAGCCCAGCTCTGGAAACACCATATATTTT. It translates to CASSSGQPSSGNTIYF.